The 5 T cell receptor beta chains given below trace back to one sample, sequenced in a study of blood T cell repertoires in COVID-19. Sequenced by immunoSEQ multiplex PCR; TCRdb stores in-frame clones only, minus some. Here the sample spans 140,000 or so clones, around nine tenths being singletons. The specimen was peripheral blood. The receptors here all came from a human donor in a cohort sampled during active COVID-19.

This chain connects TRBV7-8 to TRBJ1-3, with D unresolved. V lost 1 base and J lost 0, with 7 bases in between. The germline V gene encodes CDR1 SGHVS and CDR2 FQNEAQ. The CDR3 runs 15 residues. CDR3 protein: CASSLVLASGNTIYF. DNA for the CDR3: TGTGCCAGCAGCTTAGTACTCGCCTCTGGAAACACCATATATTTT.

The V and J genes are TRBV19 and TRBJ1-5; weak D call: TRBD1 (5 bases). Germline V gives CDR1 LNHDA, CDR2 SQIVND (reference sequence). The CDR3 sequence is 18 residues long. V dropped 4 bases and J dropped 5 bases, with 24 bases sitting between them. The CDR3 region is CASSNSGGGRGLDQPQHF. DNA for the CDR3: TGTGCCAGTAGTAACTCGGGAGGCGGGAGGGGTCTTGATCAGCCCCAGCATTTT.

The chain combines TRBV4-2 with TRBJ1-1, with D possibly TRBD1 on 5 matching bases. CDR1 and CDR2 from the germline V gene are LGHNA and YNFKEQ. The CDR3 consists of 17 residues. V was shortened by 4 bases and J by 5 bases, with 23 bases between the two germline ends. The CDR3 here is CASSPMGGVGVDTEAFF. In nucleotides, the CDR3 is TGTGCCAGCAGCCCGATGGGGGGTGTGGGAGTGGATACTGAAGCTTTCTTT.

The rearrangement joins TRBV5-1 to TRBJ1-2; 8 positions match TRBD1. The CDR3 is 14 residues long. Trimming at V came to 4 bases and at J to 1 base, leaving 3 bases not matched to a gene. Germline-derived CDR1 and CDR2 are SGHRS and YFSETQ. CDR3 nucleotides: TGCGCCAGCAGCCCCGGACAGGGTAACTATGGCTACACCTTC. This translates into CASSPGQGNYGYTF.

This clone has just one count. This chain joins TRBV9 and TRBJ2-2; maybe TRBD1 (6 bases). The germline V and J ends were trimmed by 3 bases and 6 bases, with 12 bases remaining between them. Germline assignment: CDR1 SGDLS and CDR2 YYNGEE. This CDR3 contains 14 residues. The CDR3 is CASSALQGSGELFF. The CDR3 bases are TGTGCCAGCAGCGCCCTACAGGGTTCCGGGGAGCTGTTTTTT.